This T cell receptor beta chain was retrieved from a study of monozygotic twins with inflammatory bowel disease. The TCR libraries each used total RNA (roughly 3,500 ng per library). TCRdb reprocessed the 5' RACE reads, with one entry per CDR3 protein and no DNA. In total, the table holds around 450,000 distinct CDR3 sequences. The receptor was derived from a human donor with ulcerative colitis or Crohn's disease, or a healthy co-twin of an affected twin (not recorded which). Sequencing was performed on blood.

This CDR3 reads CASSLAYGGYNEQFF. The genes are TRBV7-2 and TRBJ2-1; TCRdb selects TRBD1, and the lack of DNA leaves this call unchecked. Germline V lookup: CDR1 SGHTA, CDR2 FQGNSA. This CDR3 contains 15 residues.